A selection of T cell receptor beta chains follows, all from one sample in a study of cytomegalovirus exposure and HLA in healthy donors. Method: immunoSEQ multiplex PCR; TCRdb's copy keeps in-frame clones and lacks some. The sample has 85,000 to 130,000 clones, roughly four fifths seen once. What was sequenced was PBMCs. These receptors originate from a woman aged 50 to 65 in good health and CMV-seropositive. CDR3s leave out the opening cysteine and the closing phenylalanine or tryptophan. D genes are given only for firm matches.

d_call	v_call	j_call	cdr3_aa
TRBD2	TRBV5-4	TRBJ2-7	ASSPIASGQHEQY
TRBD1	TRBV6-6	TRBJ2-4	ASRRTGTEVQY
TRBD1	TRBV7-2	TRBJ1-2	ASSLDSRQGARSYGYT
.	TRBV5-6	TRBJ2-7	ASSLKLPGSLNDEQY
.	TRBV19	TRBJ2-2	ASSIVRTGELF
TRBD1	TRBV30	TRBJ1-2	AWSPLGRKQGENYGYT
.	TRBV19	TRBJ1-1	ASSQRDRNTEAF
TRBD1	TRBV27	TRBJ2-1	ASSGQGSYNEQF
.	TRBV5-8	TRBJ1-1	ASSNLGRNTEAF
.	TRBV5-1	TRBJ1-1	ASSPRGGMNTEAF
.	TRBV9	TRBJ1-3	ASSVHEGGAYGNTIY
.	TRBV7-2	TRBJ2-7	ASSSHGQSYEQY
TRBD2	TRBV5-6	TRBJ2-2	ASSLLSSGVNSGELF
.	TRBV30	TRBJ2-5	AWGQSKETQY
.	TRBV19	TRBJ1-5	ASSMYWVQGLSNQPQH
TRBD1	TRBV5-1	TRBJ2-1	ASSPLDRTHEQF
TRBD1	TRBV28	TRBJ1-4	ASSLGRGKKKLF
.	TRBV5-4	TRBJ1-1	ASSLQGGTEAF